Listed below are T cell receptor beta chains from one sample, sequenced in a study of T-cell memory formation after mild COVID-19. Via MiXCR, TCRdb re-called the 5' RACE reads, giving one row per CDR3 protein. Here the sample spans fewer than 650,000 distinct CDR3 sequences, roughly a fifth being singletons. Specimen: PBMCs or a T cell subset sorted from them (not recorded which). Source of these receptors: an adult woman who had mild COVID-19 (a few samples of this study predate the infection). Cell type and time point are not known. Each CDR3 is given with its conserved first and last residue. The order of the fields is V gene, CDR3 protein.

v_call: TRBV5-1; cdr3_aa: CASSWGSASGNTIYF
v_call: TRBV30; cdr3_aa: CACLGSSEQFF
v_call: TRBV2; cdr3_aa: CASSELTGPNTEAFF
v_call: TRBV9; cdr3_aa: CASSVGSAGESYNEQFF
v_call: TRBV6-6; cdr3_aa: CASSPTRGNYSYEQYF
v_call: TRBV7-9; cdr3_aa: CASSPGQVPGELFF
v_call: TRBV12-3/TRBV12-4; cdr3_aa: CASSLRVQETQYF
v_call: TRBV12-3/TRBV12-4; cdr3_aa: CASSRGLAGEKGEQFF
v_call: TRBV7-9; cdr3_aa: CASSLATSGESTDTQYF
v_call: TRBV5-6; cdr3_aa: CASSGLTGSVEQYF
v_call: TRBV7-9; cdr3_aa: CASSPNRGITYNEQFF
v_call: TRBV6-2/TRBV6-3; cdr3_aa: CASKSQGNRTDTQYF
v_call: TRBV7-2; cdr3_aa: CASSLTAGSTEAFF
v_call: TRBV5-1; cdr3_aa: CASSPRTGHNTEAFF
v_call: TRBV30; cdr3_aa: CAWRRGGTDTQYF
v_call: TRBV5-4; cdr3_aa: CASSKGWEQFF
v_call: TRBV10-3; cdr3_aa: CAISVGTDRGYTF
v_call: TRBV4-2; cdr3_aa: CASSQVRDSSYEQYF
v_call: TRBV2; cdr3_aa: CASRVGGSSGANVLTF
v_call: TRBV7-9; cdr3_aa: CAIKTGYEQYF
v_call: TRBV20-1; cdr3_aa: CSAPRGLAKNIQYF
v_call: TRBV7-2; cdr3_aa: CASSLPPPGLAGEETQYF
v_call: TRBV7-9; cdr3_aa: CASSPRLAGVPARANVLTF
v_call: TRBV12-3/TRBV12-4; cdr3_aa: CASSSPDSGRYGYTF
v_call: TRBV12-3/TRBV12-4; cdr3_aa: CASRARGGSYEQYF
v_call: TRBV18; cdr3_aa: CASSQNRVGTNEKLFF
v_call: TRBV5-1; cdr3_aa: CASSSGQGPLAKNIQYF